Only a few counts were recorded for the clone carrying this TCR beta chain. This sample was included in a study of lymphopenia after photon versus proton radiotherapy. This CDR3 comprises 16 residues. CDR1 SGDLS and CDR2 YYNGEE come from the germline V gene. V trimming: 2 bases; J trimming: 5 bases; junction bases outside the gene matches: 8. Produced via immunoSEQ multiplex PCR; TCRdb's table is partial and in-frame only. There are more than 70,000 clones in the sample; more than 70% occur only once, and over 1.2% lies in the top ten. The chain uses TRBV9 and TRBJ1-3, with 9 bases that match TRBD1. This sequence originates from a man aged 55 to 70 with pancreatic cancer. Sample: peripheral blood, taken from a patient treated with proton-based radiotherapy. The CDR3: CASSVDPTGGRNTIYF. Here the CDR3 DNA reads TGTGCCAGCAGCGTCGATCCGACAGGGGGTAGAAACACCATATATTTT.